Below, 29 T cell receptor beta chains from the same sample are listed, as sequenced in a study of T cell repertoires in cytomegalovirus infection. MiXCR was run by TCRdb on the reads, yielding one entry per CDR3 protein. Of around 900,000 distinct CDR3 sequences detected, approximately 33% appear once; the ten largest clones hold around 15%. The antigens for these receptors are not known. The sample was cultured CD8+ T cells from PBMCs, taken from culture after CMV antigen stimulation. The receptors here all came from a human donor in good health (CMV status not recorded). Some clones in this sample may be carry-over from other donors' samples.

The table lists this clonotype with a count of one. Germline and junction disagree at one end, which may indicate a read error. The V call is TRBV7-9, the J call TRBJ2-3; D might be TRBD1 or TRBD2, each matching 5 bases. The CDR3 extends over 17 amino acids. In germline, CDR1 is SEHNR, CDR2 FQNEAQ (reference sequence). Written as DNA, the CDR3 is TGTGTCAGCAGCTTAGCGTATCAGGGTTCAGCGACAGATACGCAGTATTTT. Translating it yields CVSSLAYQGSATDTQYF.

There are a few counts of this clonotype. CDR3 coding DNA: TGCGCCAGCAGCCTTCGAGCGACCCCTCTCCAAGAGACCCAGTACTTC. Its protein is CASSLRATPLQETQYF. This chain connects TRBV4-1 to TRBJ2-5; D unresolved. CDR3 size: 16 residues. Germline CDR1 MGHRA, CDR2 YSYEKL. V lost 4 bases and J lost 1, with 16 bases in between.

As concerns this clonotype: Lacking the conserved final phenylalanine or tryptophan, this CDR3 likely reflects a read error. The limits of the CDR3 on the DNA are not certain, so only TCRdb's listed CDR3 is given. The V and J genes are TRBV11-2 and TRBJ1-1; the table's D gene call, TRBD1, was not cross checked with the DNA. A total of 13 residues make up the CDR3, ends included. The V gene's germline CDR1 is SGHAT and CDR2 FQNNGV. CDR3 sequence: CASSSPTRDGQAV.

A word on this clonotype: The junction and the germline gene differ at one end; a read error may be behind it. The chain is built from TRBV7-6 and TRBJ2-7; D is perhaps TRBD2 (5 bases). There are 11 residues in the CDR3. Germline V gene sequence: CDR1 SGHVS, CDR2 FNYEAQ. The CDR3 loop reads CASSLLGGLCF. CDR3 coding DNA: TGTGCCAGCAGCTTGCTCGGAGGTCTTTGTTTC.

This clonotype was seen only a few times. This chain links TRBV4-3 with TRBJ2-3; TRBD2 is a possible D gene (6 bases). The ends were cut back, 1 base at V and 0 bases at J, with 14 bases in the middle. The V gene's germline CDR1 is LGHNA and CDR2 YSLEER. The CDR3 runs 17 residues. The DNA for the CDR3 is TGCGCCAGCAGCCAAGGACTAAAGGGGACTAGCACAGATACGCAGTATTTT. Its translation is CASSQGLKGTSTDTQYF.

This clonotype appeared many times. The chain joins TRBV7-2 to TRBJ1-2; perhaps TRBD1 as D (6 bases). Looked up from germline, CDR1 is SGHTA and CDR2 is FQGNSA. The CDR3 covers 16 residues. The germline V and J ends were trimmed by 0 bases and 4 bases, with 15 bases remaining between them. CDR3 nucleotide sequence: TGTGCCAGCAGCTTAGCAGTTGGGGGCGCCGGCTATGGCTACACCTTC. Amino acid sequence: CASSLAVGGAGYGYTF. The variable domain in full, completed from reference TRBV7-2 and TRBJ1-2, reads GAGVSQSPSNKVTEKGKDVELRCDPISGHTALYWYRQSLGQGLEFLIYFQGNSAPDKSGLPSDRFSAERTGGSVSTLTIQRTQQEDSAVYLCASSLAVGGAGYGYTFGSGTRLTVV.

V and J are TRBV19 and TRBJ2-1; TRBD2 might be the D (6 bases). Germline V gives CDR1 LNHDA, CDR2 SQIVND (reference sequence). Trimming cost V 3 bases and J 5 bases, with 14 bases left between them. The CDR3 covers 15 residues. CDR3 region: CASSIRDSLNNEQFF. In nucleotides, the CDR3 is TGTGCCAGTAGTATCAGGGACTCCCTTAACAATGAGCAGTTCTTC.

V gene TRBV20-1 combines with J gene TRBJ2-5, with D possibly matching TRBD1 (5 bases). The V gene lost 1 base and the J gene lost 4 bases, with 10 bases spanning the gap. Looked up from germline, CDR1 is DFQATT and CDR2 is SNEGSKA (reference sequence). There are 13 residues in the CDR3. CDR3 sequence reads: CSARGHQGETQYF. CDR3 sequence (DNA): TGCAGTGCTAGAGGACACCAGGGAGAGACCCAGTACTTC.

The V call is TRBV4-3, the J call TRBJ2-2; a weak D match, TRBD1 (6 bases). This CDR3 spans 15 amino acids. Trimming took 0 bases from V and 10 from J, leaving 15 bases between them. Germline V gives CDR1 LGHNA, CDR2 YSLEER. The CDR3 reads CASSQDTGLNEELFF. CDR3 in DNA: TGCGCCAGCAGCCAAGATACAGGGCTTAACGAGGAGCTGTTTTTT.

A word on this clonotype: A junction boundary mismatches the germline segment, possibly from a read error. The CDR3 reads CVSSPRLAAGELFF. The DNA for the CDR3 is TGTGTCAGCAGCCCGCGACTAGCGGCCGGGGAGCTGTTTTTT. The chain links TRBV11-3 to TRBJ2-2, with TRBD2 matching over 9 bases. Germline loops: CDR1 SGHNT, CDR2 YENEEA. This CDR3 spans 14 amino acids.

The rearrangement links TRBV6-2 or TRBV6-3 to TRBJ2-4; 8 positions match TRBD1. The CDR3 is made up of 17 amino acids. V lost 0 bases and J lost 1; bases outside the gene matches: 5. Germline assignment: CDR1 MNHEY and CDR2 SVGEGT. This CDR3 is CASSYSSGGDAKNIQYF. For the CDR3, the DNA is TGTGCCAGCAGTTACTCATCAGGGGGCGATGCCAAAAACATTCAGTACTTC.

The rearrangement uses TRBV10-3 and TRBJ1-1, with D perhaps TRBD1 (6 bases). Trimming removed 11 bases at V and 0 bases at J, with 19 bases between. From germline, CDR1 is ENHRY and CDR2 SYGVKD. The CDR3 covers 15 residues. CDR3 DNA sequence: TGTGCCTCCGAGGGGACACATACTTTGAACACTGAAGCTTTCTTT. Protein sequence: CASEGTHTLNTEAFF.

This clonotype appeared many times. V and J are TRBV7-8 and TRBJ2-1; TRBD2 matches 7 bases. After removal of 5 bases from V and 7 bases from J, the junction contained 14 bases not matched to a gene. The germline V gene encodes CDR1 SGHVS and CDR2 FQNEAQ. This CDR3 has 16 residues. CDR3 loop: CASSLAGAGEGNEQFF. CDR3 in DNA: TGTGCCAGCAGCCTCGCTGGCGCGGGGGAGGGGAATGAGCAGTTCTTC.

The rearrangement links TRBV6-5 to TRBJ1-1; D may be TRBD1 (5 bases). The germline V gene encodes CDR1 MNHEY and CDR2 SVGAGI. V lost 4 bases and J lost 2, with 17 bases in between. The CDR3 has 16 residues. The CDR3 is CASSSVRGEVNTEAFF. The CDR3, as DNA: TGTGCCAGCAGTTCCGTAAGGGGAGAAGTTAACACTGAAGCTTTCTTT.

This clonotype was detected a few times. CDR3 in DNA: TGTGCCAGCAGTCCGGGACAGCAACACTATGGCTACACCTTC. It encodes CASSPGQQHYGYTF. The chain joins TRBV12-3 or TRBV12-4 to TRBJ1-2, with 7 positions matching TRBD1. The J segment lost 3 bases and the V segment lost 5 bases, leaving 6 bases of the junction unmatched. This CDR3 has 14 amino acids.

This chain uses TRBV15 with TRBJ1-5; D is unclear. The V and J ends lost 1 base and 6 bases respectively, with 10 bases between them. CDR3 size: 14 residues. Germline-derived CDR1 and CDR2 are LNHNV and YYDKDF (reference sequence). The CDR3 spells CATSRVSRVQPQHF. The DNA for the CDR3 is TGTGCCACCAGCAGAGTCTCTAGGGTTCAGCCCCAGCATTTT.

The chain employs TRBV19 and TRBJ2-3, with TRBD2 matching 7 bases. The CDR3 sequence is 15 residues long. CDR1 and CDR2 (germline): LNHDA, SQIVND (reference sequence). The J segment lost 2 bases and the V segment lost 5 bases, leaving 7 bases of the junction unmatched. As DNA, the CDR3 is TGTGCCAGTAGTGGGACTACCGGCACCACAGATACGCAGTATTTT. This encodes CASSGTTGTTDTQYF.

This clonotype was counted many times. The genes are TRBV7-8 and TRBJ2-1, with D maybe TRBD1 (5 bases). In germline, CDR1 is SGHVS, CDR2 FQNEAQ. This CDR3 is built from 18 residues. V was pared by 2 bases and J by 5 bases, with 22 bases between. CDR3: CASSLQLLGRLGDNEQFF. In nucleotides, the CDR3 is TGTGCCAGCAGCTTACAATTGCTCGGTAGGTTAGGGGACAATGAGCAGTTCTTC.

The chain is built from TRBV27 and TRBJ2-1; D is unclear. V lost 1 base and J 7 bases, leaving 8 bases between the germline ends. Germline V CDR1 and CDR2: MNHEY, SMNVEV (reference sequence). The CDR3 is 13 residues long. CDR3 loop: CASSLFKRNEQFF. CDR3 DNA: TGTGCCAGCAGTTTATTCAAGCGAAATGAGCAGTTCTTC.

This clonotype was found a few times. The chain carries TRBV20-1 and TRBJ1-2, with D maybe TRBD1 (5 bases). V was trimmed by 3 bases and J by 0 bases, leaving 8 bases between them. Germline values: CDR1 DFQATT, CDR2 SNEGSKA (reference sequence). The CDR3 is 13 residues long. CDR3 nucleotides: TGCAGTGCTAGTGCAGGGTCTAACTATGGCTACACCTTC. This translates into CSASAGSNYGYTF.

This clonotype was picked up many times. The chain combines TRBV7-6 with TRBJ2-1; possible D gene TRBD2, 5 bases. CDR1 SGHVS and CDR2 FNYEAQ come from the germline V gene. CDR3 length: 13 residues. V lost 4 bases and J lost 7, with 11 bases in between. CDR3 in amino acids: CASSSRPGNEQFF. In DNA form, the CDR3 reads TGTGCCAGCAGCTCCCGTCCGGGGAATGAGCAGTTCTTC.

This chain links TRBV6-2 or TRBV6-3 with TRBJ2-7, with 11 bases identical to TRBD2. The germline CDR1 and CDR2 sequences are MNHEY and SVGEGT. V lost 0 bases, J lost 2 bases, and 3 bases stayed unmatched. The CDR3 extends over 16 amino acids. CDR3 sequence: CASSYSKLAGAYEQYV. The DNA for the CDR3 is TGTGCCAGCAGTTACTCGAAACTAGCGGGGGCCTACGAGCAGTACGTC.

The table lists this clonotype with a count of one. This may arise from a read error, as a much more abundant clone is one base away. This chain joins TRBV7-6 and TRBJ2-1; TRBD2 might be the D (6 bases). CDR3 size: 13 residues. Germline V gives CDR1 SGHVS, CDR2 FNYEAQ. This chain's CDR3 is CVSSKPGLGEQFF. The DNA for the CDR3 is TGTGTCAGCAGCAAACCGGGACTTGGTGAGCAGTTCTTC.

This sequence joins TRBV6-2 or TRBV6-3 and TRBJ2-1; a weak D match, TRBD2 (5 bases). In germline, CDR1 is MNHEY, CDR2 SVGEGT. The CDR3 runs to 12 residues. Deletions cut 3 bases from V and 7 bases from J, with 7 bases between. The CDR3 region is CASSYVANEQFF. The CDR3 DNA reads TGTGCCAGCAGTTATGTAGCGAATGAGCAGTTCTTC.

A few counts support this clonotype. The chain employs TRBV13 and TRBJ1-6; 8 bases match TRBD1. The V segment lost 5 bases and the J segment 10 bases; nucleotides outside the gene matches: 7. The CDR3 totals 14 residues. Germline V gene lookup returns CDR1 PRHDT and CDR2 FYEKMQ (reference sequence). The CDR3 is CASSLRGRGSPLHF. Written as DNA, the CDR3 is TGTGCCAGCAGCCTCAGGGGGCGAGGATCACCCCTCCACTTT. Full variable domain (missing parts from reference TRBV13 and TRBJ1-6): AAGVIQSPRHLIKEKRETATLKCYPIPRHDTVYWYQQGPGQDPQFLISFYEKMQSDKGSIPDRFSAQQFSDYHSELNMSSLELGDSALYFCASSLRGRGSPLHFGNGTRLTVT.

The CDR3 is CASSESGTGEYEQYF. In DNA form, the CDR3 reads TGCGCCAGCAGCGAATCCGGGACAGGGGAATACGAGCAGTACTTC. This sequence joins TRBV5-1 and TRBJ2-7, with 10 nucleotides matching TRBD1. This CDR3 has 15 amino acids. V gave up 4 bases and J gave up 4 bases; unmatched junction bases: 8. CDR1 and CDR2 (germline): SGHRS, YFSETQ. Based on the CDR3 plus reference TRBV5-1 and TRBJ2-7, the full variable domain is KAGVTQTPRYLIKTRGQQVTLSCSPISGHRSVSWYQQTPGQGLQFLFEYFSETQRNKGNFPGRFSGRQFSNSRSEMNVSTLELGDSALYLCASSESGTGEYEQYFGPGTRLTVT.

The chain is built from TRBV28 and TRBJ2-5; D possibly matches TRBD1 or TRBD2 (5 bases each). The length of the CDR3 is 12 residues. Trimming left V 8 bases short and J 3 bases short, with 10 bases between. Germline assignment: CDR1 MDHEN and CDR2 SYDVKM. CDR3 coding DNA: TGTGCCAGCGAGGGCAGGGAAGAGACCCAGTACTTC. This gives the protein CASEGREETQYF.

The rearrangement uses TRBV11-2 and TRBJ2-1; 7 nucleotides line up with TRBD1. Germline values: CDR1 SGHAT, CDR2 FQNNGV. Germline trimming cut 6 bases from V and 7 bases from J; bases unmatched to any gene: 6. The CDR3 has 13 residues. The CDR3 here is CASSRNRGNEQFF. CDR3 nucleotides: TGTGCCAGCAGTAGGAACAGGGGAAATGAGCAGTTCTTC.

The sample holds many counts of this clonotype. The chain carries TRBV27 and TRBJ2-1; unclear D gene. This CDR3 has 17 amino acids. The germline gives CDR1 MNHEY, CDR2 SMNVEV (reference sequence). Trimming took 2 bases from V and 2 from J, leaving 16 bases between them. The CDR3 is CASSLTARVVAYNEQFF. CDR3 DNA sequence: TGTGCCAGCAGTTTAACGGCCCGTGTCGTGGCCTACAATGAGCAGTTCTTC.